Listed below are T cell receptor beta chains from one sample, sequenced in a study of blood T cell repertoires in COVID-19. The data were produced by immunoSEQ multiplex PCR, yet TCRdb's version contains in-frame clones alone and is incomplete. Of 190,000 or so clones listed, about 83% are singletons. The sequenced sample consisted of peripheral blood. These receptors all come from a woman in her late teens or twenties who had recovered from COVID-19. The CDR3 runs from the conserved cysteine through the conserved F or W. A D gene is named only where the DNA matches it firmly.

>TRBV6-5|TRBJ2-7|TRBD2
CASSLLANLYEQYF
TGTGCCAGCAGTCTACTAGCGAACCTCTACGAGCAGTACTTC
>TRBV6-5|TRBJ2-1|-
CASSNGGPGDEQFF
TGTGCCAGCAGTAACGGGGGGCCGGGCGATGAGCAGTTCTTC
>TRBV6-2/TRBV6-3|TRBJ2-6|TRBD2
CASSYYLSGTGANVLTF
TGTGCCAGCAGTTACTATCTAAGCGGGACTGGGGCCAACGTCCTGACTTTC
>TRBV12-3/TRBV12-4|TRBJ1-3|-
CASTTRVRNTIYF
TGTGCCAGCACTACTAGGGTGAGAAACACCATATATTTT
>TRBV24-1|TRBJ2-3|-
CATSDVLGGEATDTQYF
TGTGCCACCAGTGATGTCCTAGGCGGGGAGGCCACAGATACGCAGTATTTT
>TRBV7-3|TRBJ2-1|-
CASSPGGYYNEQFF
TGTGCCAGCAGCCCGGGGGGCTACTACAATGAGCAGTTCTTC
>TRBV27|TRBJ2-2|-
CASSLRVGGFTGELFF
TGTGCCAGCAGTTTAAGGGTCGGAGGTTTCACCGGGGAGCTGTTTTTT
>TRBV5-1|TRBJ2-3|-
CASSLQGGGTDTQYF
TGCGCCAGCAGCCTCCAGGGGGGCGGCACAGATACGCAGTATTTT
>TRBV2|TRBJ2-3|TRBD2
CASSGTSGGRDTQYF
TGTGCCAGCAGTGGGACTAGCGGGGGGCGGGATACGCAGTATTTT
>TRBV5-1|TRBJ1-2|-
CASSSGQIFYGYTF
TGCGCCAGCAGCTCCGGACAGATATTCTATGGCTACACCTTC
>TRBV19|TRBJ1-1|-
CASSIVTYATEAFF
TGTGCCAGTAGTATAGTGACATACGCCACTGAAGCTTTCTTT
>TRBV3-1/TRBV3-2|TRBJ1-5|-
CASSQDRRDQPQHF
TGTGCCAGCAGCCAAGATAGGAGGGATCAGCCCCAGCATTTT
>TRBV29-1|TRBJ1-1|-
CSLSLRVIAFF
TGCAGCCTCAGCCTCAGGGTAATAGCTTTCTTT
>TRBV25-1|TRBJ1-1|-
CASKDGDTEAFF
TGTGCCAGCAAGGACGGGGACACTGAAGCTTTCTTT
>TRBV4-1|TRBJ1-4|-
CASSQGSGEEKLFF
TGCGCCAGCAGCCAAGGGTCAGGGGAAGAAAAACTGTTTTTT
>TRBV6-2/TRBV6-3|TRBJ2-3|TRBD2
CASSRGGRGTDTQYF
TGTGCCAGCAGCCGGGGGGGGCGGGGCACAGATACGCAGTATTTT
>TRBV4-3|TRBJ2-5|-
CASSQERGAQETQYF
TGCGCCAGCAGCCAAGAGCGGGGAGCTCAAGAGACCCAGTACTTC
>TRBV9|TRBJ2-1|TRBD2
CASSVSSGVYNEQFF
TGTGCCAGCAGCGTATCCAGCGGGGTATACAATGAGCAGTTCTTC
>TRBV6-1|TRBJ2-1|TRBD1
CASSARTGGSYNEQFF
TGTGCCAGCAGTGCTCGGACAGGGGGCTCCTACAATGAGCAGTTCTTC
>TRBV4-2|TRBJ2-5|-
CASSPGQPLRTRELPGGETQYF
TGTGCCAGCAGCCCCGGACAGCCCCTACGGACAAGGGAACTACCGGGAGGAGAGACCCAGTACTTC
>TRBV25-1|TRBJ1-4|-
CASSTRGSPEKLFF
TGTGCCAGCAGTACCCGAGGTAGCCCCGAAAAACTGTTTTTT
>TRBV9|TRBJ1-1|-
CASSAKGVPSVNTEAFF
TGTGCCAGCAGCGCAAAAGGAGTCCCTTCGGTGAACACTGAAGCTTTCTTT
>TRBV9|TRBJ2-1|-
CASSGLHGSSYNEQFF
TGTGCCAGCAGCGGCCTACACGGGAGCTCCTACAATGAGCAGTTCTTC
>TRBV18|TRBJ1-1|-
CASSPVYRSGLKTEAFF
TGTGCCAGCTCACCAGTTTATCGGTCGGGGTTGAAAACTGAAGCTTTCTTT
>TRBV3-1/TRBV3-2|TRBJ1-6|-
CASSHHRDNSPLHF
TGTGCCAGCAGCCACCACAGGGATAATTCACCCCTCCACTTT
>TRBV7-9|TRBJ2-2|-
CASSLKRVGGTGELFF
TGTGCCAGCAGCTTAAAGCGAGTCGGGGGCACCGGGGAGCTGTTTTTT
>TRBV29-1|TRBJ1-4|TRBD1
CSVQGQRGEKLFF
TGCAGCGTTCAGGGACAGCGAGGCGAAAAACTGTTTTTT
>TRBV3-1/TRBV3-2|TRBJ1-3|-
CASSQPLGGTGNTIYF
TGTGCCAGCAGCCAACCCTTGGGAGGGACTGGAAACACCATATATTTT
>TRBV10-3|TRBJ2-2|-
CAIIRLANTGELFF
TGTGCCATCATTCGACTAGCGAACACCGGGGAGCTGTTTTTT
>TRBV25-1|TRBJ2-1|-
CASSELGDKPYNEQFF
TGTGCCAGCAGTGAATTGGGGGACAAGCCCTACAATGAGCAGTTCTTC
>TRBV12-3/TRBV12-4|TRBJ2-2|-
CASRRTDTGELFF
TGTGCCAGCAGAAGGACTGATACCGGGGAGCTGTTTTTT